This T cell receptor (beta chain) was identified in a study of technical replicates of blood from a handful of donors (TCRdb year 2017). The library was generated by the immunoSEQ multiplex PCR assay. TCRdb holds this immuneACCESS table with in-frame rearrangements only. Some clones are missing; in checked studies, unresolved V genes explain under half, and the rest has no known cause. For this sample there are approximately 70,000 clones; 95% to 98% appear just once. The ten biggest clones cover 0.16% of the sample. Comments on this clone: Its antigen has not been determined. It has no much larger one-base neighbor in the sample; base qualities were not kept.

Trimming takes 2 bases from V and 8 bases from J, and the germline ends sit 10 bases apart. The CDR3 starts with the cysteine, ends with the phenylalanine, and has 13 residues. Left in the record is the CDR3 DNA by itself, 39 bases read in frame from the first base. Looking up the germline V gene yields CDR1 MDHEN and CDR2 SYDVKM. The specimen sequenced was T cells isolated from PBMCs. In this chain, TRBV28 is recombined with TRBJ2-1; possibly the D gene is TRBD2, per 5 matching bases. This TCR was recovered from a human donor in good health. The CDR3 reads CASSLREIYEQFF. DNA sequence: TGTGCCAGCAGTTTACGGGAAATTTATGAGCAGTTCTTC.